The 8 T cell receptor beta chains below come from one sample, sequenced in a study of T-cell memory formation after mild COVID-19. From the 5' RACE reads, TCRdb called clonotypes with MiXCR, one entry per CDR3 protein. The sample contains more than 150,000 distinct CDR3 sequences, around 21% of which appear only once. The sample consisted of PBMCs or a T cell subset sorted from them (not recorded which). The source is an adult woman who had mild COVID-19 (a few samples of this study predate the infection). Cell type and time point are not known.

The chain couples TRBV7-9 to TRBJ2-5; 13 positions match TRBD2. The CDR3 extends over 15 amino acids. Germline V gene data show CDR1 as SEHNR and CDR2 as FQNEAQ (reference sequence). V was pared by 5 bases and J by 2 bases, with 2 bases of the junction left unmatched. The CDR3 sequence: CASSPGLAGQETQYF. CDR3 nucleotides: TGTGCCAGCAGCCCGGGACTAGCGGGGCAAGAGACCCAGTACTTC.

There are many counts of this clonotype. This rearrangement joins TRBV7-9 to TRBJ2-1; a possible D gene is TRBD2 (5 bases). This CDR3 contains 16 residues. Germline loops: CDR1 SEHNR, CDR2 FQNEAQ (reference sequence). V was clipped by 4 bases and J by 0 bases, with 13 bases between them. The DNA for the CDR3 is TGTGCCAGCAGCTCTAGCCCCGAGGGCTCCTACAATGAGCAGTTCTTC. Protein product: CASSSSPEGSYNEQFF.

This clonotype has only a few counts. This chain joins TRBV7-9 and TRBJ2-1; no clear D gene. Germline V gene sequence: CDR1 SEHNR, CDR2 FQNEAQ (reference sequence). CDR3 size: 13 residues. V lost 5 bases and J 6 bases, leaving 11 bases between the germline ends. CDR3 region: CASSDPESNEQFF. The CDR3 DNA reads TGTGCCAGCAGCGACCCTGAGAGCAATGAGCAGTTCTTC.

The chain joins TRBV5-5 to TRBJ1-5; D unclear. Germline CDR1 is SGHKS and CDR2 is YYEKEE (reference sequence). The CDR3 is 12 residues long. Trimming removed 2 bases from V and 7 bases from J, with 7 bases in between. Here the CDR3 reads CASSFYDQPQHF. The CDR3 region has the DNA TGTGCCAGCAGCTTTTACGACCAGCCCCAGCATTTT.

There are a few counts of this clonotype. The V gene is TRBV6-5, the J gene TRBJ2-3, with D possibly being TRBD1 or TRBD2 (5 bases each). Between the trimmed V and J ends, which lost 4 bases and 1 base, there was a span of 15 bases. This CDR3 region has 16 residues. CDR1 is MNHEY and CDR2 is SVGAGI in the germline V gene. For the CDR3, the DNA is TGTGCCAGCAGTTCGACAGTGGCAGCGGGCACAGATACGCAGTATTTT. Protein sequence: CASSSTVAAGTDTQYF.

The V and J genes are TRBV24-1 and TRBJ2-1; D might be TRBD1 (6 bases). Trimming pared 3 bases from V and 5 bases from J, leaving 19 bases between. CDR1 and CDR2 (germline): KGHDR, SFDVKD. The length of the CDR3 is 17 residues. CDR3 DNA: TGTGCCACCAGTGATCCCACCCACAGGGTGTCGGACAATGAGCAGTTCTTC. Its translation is CATSDPTHRVSDNEQFF.

The chain uses TRBV4-1 and TRBJ2-1, with 7 bases lining up with TRBD1. With 0 bases clipped from V and 13 bases from J, the junction kept 9 bases outside the gene matches. The CDR3 runs to 14 residues. Germline lookup yields CDR1 MGHRA and CDR2 YSYEKL. The CDR3 loop is CASSQDQGTETQFF. As DNA, the CDR3 is TGCGCCAGCAGCCAAGATCAGGGGACAGAGACACAGTTCTTC.

This chain uses TRBV18 with TRBJ1-4, with TRBD1 matching 9 bases. CDR1 and CDR2 from the germline V gene are KGHSH and LQKENI. The CDR3 is 18 amino acids. V shed 2 bases, J shed 7 bases, and the junction held 14 bases outside the gene matches. CDR3 sequence (DNA): TGTGCCAGCTCACCAGGGACAGGGTCTTCCGACGGCCTTGAAAAACTGTTTTTT. This gives the protein CASSPGTGSSDGLEKLFF. The complete variable domain, with remaining parts taken from reference TRBV18 and TRBJ1-4, reads NAGVMQNPRHLVRRRGQEARLRCSPMKGHSHVYWYRQLPEEGLKFMVYLQKENIIDESGMPKERFSAEFPKEGPSILRIQQVVRGDSAAYFCASSPGTGSSDGLEKLFFGSGTQLSVL.